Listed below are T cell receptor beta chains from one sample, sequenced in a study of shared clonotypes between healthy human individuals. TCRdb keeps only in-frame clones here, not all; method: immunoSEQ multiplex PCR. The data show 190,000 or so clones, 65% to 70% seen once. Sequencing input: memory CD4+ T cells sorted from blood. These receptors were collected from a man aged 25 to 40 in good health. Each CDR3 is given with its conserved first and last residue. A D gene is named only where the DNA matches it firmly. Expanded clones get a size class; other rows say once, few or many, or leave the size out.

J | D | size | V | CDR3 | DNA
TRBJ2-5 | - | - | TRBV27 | CASSLTVVPKETQYF | TGTGCCAGCAGTTTAACGGTCGTGCCTAAAGAGACCCAGTACTTC
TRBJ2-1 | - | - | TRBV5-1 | CASSYGLAPTTGHEQFF | TGCGCCAGCAGCTATGGTTTGGCCCCAACTACCGGACATGAGCAGTTCTTC
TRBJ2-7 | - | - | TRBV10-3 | CAIMWDASSYEQYF | TGTGCCATCATGTGGGACGCCAGCTCCTACGAGCAGTACTTC
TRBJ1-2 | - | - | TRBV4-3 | CASSQDMAANYGYTF | TGCGCCAGCAGCCAAGATATGGCAGCAAACTATGGCTACACCTTC
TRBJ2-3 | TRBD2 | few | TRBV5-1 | CASSLGLAGTDTQYF | TGCGCCAGCAGCTTGGGCCTAGCGGGAACAGATACGCAGTATTTT
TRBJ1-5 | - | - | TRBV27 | CASREYSNQPQHF | TGTGCCAGCAGGGAGTATTCCAATCAGCCCCAGCATTTT
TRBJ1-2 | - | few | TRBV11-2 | CASSPIRQQLYGYTF | TGTGCCAGCAGCCCCATCCGACAGCAGCTCTATGGCTACACCTTC
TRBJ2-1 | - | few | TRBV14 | CASSPPRAYEQFF | TGTGCCAGCAGCCCCCCCCGGGCGTATGAGCAGTTCTTC
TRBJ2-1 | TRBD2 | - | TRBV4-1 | CASSLPRTSGEQFF | TGCGCCAGCAGCCTCCCCCGGACTAGTGGTGAGCAGTTCTTC
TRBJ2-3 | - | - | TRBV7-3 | CASSLNGGPDTQYF | TGTGCCAGCAGCTTAAATGGCGGGCCAGATACGCAGTATTTT
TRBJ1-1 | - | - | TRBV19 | CASSSYRVMNTEAFF | TGTGCCAGTAGTTCATACAGGGTTATGAACACTGAAGCTTTCTTT
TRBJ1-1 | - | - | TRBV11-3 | CASSFPRLEAFF | TGTGCCAGCAGCTTCCCAAGATTAGAAGCTTTCTTT
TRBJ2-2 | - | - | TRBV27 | CASSLRGARAGELFF | TGTGCCAGCAGTTTACGGGGGGCTAGAGCCGGGGAGCTGTTTTTT
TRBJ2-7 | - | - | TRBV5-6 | CASSLGYTNSYEQYF | TGTGCCAGCAGCTTGGGTTACACAAACTCCTACGAGCAGTACTTC
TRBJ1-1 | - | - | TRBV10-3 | CAISGRMGDTEAFF | TGTGCCATCAGTGGCCGAATGGGGGACACTGAAGCTTTCTTT
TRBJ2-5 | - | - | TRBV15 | CATSRDRRGQETQYF | TGTGCCACCAGCAGAGATAGGCGGGGCCAAGAGACCCAGTACTTC
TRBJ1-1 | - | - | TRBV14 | CASSQSKGGVSEAFF | TGTGCCAGCAGCCAATCGAAGGGGGGTGTATCTGAAGCTTTCTTT
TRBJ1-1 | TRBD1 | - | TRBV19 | CASSRTGTEAFF | TGTGCCAGTAGTCGGACAGGCACTGAAGCTTTCTTT
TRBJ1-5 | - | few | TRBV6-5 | CASSSPREGNQPQHF | TGTGCCAGCAGTAGCCCCAGGGAGGGGAATCAGCCCCAGCATTTT
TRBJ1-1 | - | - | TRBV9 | CASSVAFDTEAFF | TGTGCCAGCAGCGTAGCTTTTGACACTGAAGCTTTCTTT
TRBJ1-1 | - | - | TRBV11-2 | CASSLWAQGTEAFF | TGTGCCAGCAGCTTATGGGCTCAGGGGACTGAAGCTTTCTTT
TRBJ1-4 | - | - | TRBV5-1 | CASSPGAGVLVEKLFF | TGCGCCAGCAGCCCGGGGGCAGGGGTCCTAGTTGAAAAACTGTTTTTT
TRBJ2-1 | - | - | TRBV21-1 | CASSKVRPLAGEGGLYNEQFF | TGTGCCAGCAGCAAAGTGAGGCCCTTAGCGGGAGAGGGGGGACTCTACAATGAGCAGTTCTTC
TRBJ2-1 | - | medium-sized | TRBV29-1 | CSAWENEQFF | TGCAGCGCGTGGGAGAATGAGCAGTTCTTC
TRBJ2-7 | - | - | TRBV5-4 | CASSPEPGDYEQYF | TGTGCCAGCAGCCCCGAACCAGGGGACTACGAGCAGTACTTC
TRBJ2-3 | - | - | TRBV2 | CASVRDSNTDTQYF | TGTGCCAGCGTGCGGGACAGTAACACAGATACGCAGTATTTT
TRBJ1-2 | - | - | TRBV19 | CASSIDLGAGTTRGYTF | TGTGCCAGTAGTATAGATCTCGGGGCAGGAACCACACGGGGCTACACCTTC
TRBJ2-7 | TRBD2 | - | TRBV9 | CASSPLGAGAYEQYF | TGTGCCAGCAGCCCCCTTGGGGCGGGAGCCTACGAGCAGTACTTC
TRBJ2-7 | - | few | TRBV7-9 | CASSSLQGTNEQYF | TGTGCCAGCAGCTCTTTACAGGGTACAAACGAGCAGTACTTC
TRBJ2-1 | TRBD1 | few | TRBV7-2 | CASSRDRGSGQFF | TGTGCCAGCAGTCGGGACAGGGGATCAGGGCAGTTCTTC
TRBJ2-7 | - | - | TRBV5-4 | CASSLVVGGTSEQYF | TGTGCCAGCAGCTTGGTTGTCGGGGGTACTAGCGAGCAGTACTTC
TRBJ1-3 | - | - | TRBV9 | CASSVGGNTIYF | TGTGCCAGCAGCGTAGGGGGAAACACCATATATTTT
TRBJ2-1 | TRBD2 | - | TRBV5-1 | CASSLELAASSYNEQFF | TGCGCCAGCAGCTTGGAACTAGCGGCGAGCTCCTACAATGAGCAGTTCTTC
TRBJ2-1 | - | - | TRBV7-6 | CASSRPRDNEQFF | TGTGCCAGCAGCCGACCCAGGGACAATGAGCAGTTCTTC
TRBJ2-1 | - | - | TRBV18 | CASSPAAPGEQFF | TGTGCCAGCTCACCCGCAGCGCCGGGTGAGCAGTTCTTC
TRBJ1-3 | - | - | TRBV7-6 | CASSANGNTIYF | TGTGCCAGCAGCGCCAATGGAAACACCATATATTTT
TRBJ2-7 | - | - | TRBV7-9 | CASSLMGEVGYEQYF | TGTGCCAGCAGCTTAATGGGGGAGGTGGGCTACGAGCAGTACTTC